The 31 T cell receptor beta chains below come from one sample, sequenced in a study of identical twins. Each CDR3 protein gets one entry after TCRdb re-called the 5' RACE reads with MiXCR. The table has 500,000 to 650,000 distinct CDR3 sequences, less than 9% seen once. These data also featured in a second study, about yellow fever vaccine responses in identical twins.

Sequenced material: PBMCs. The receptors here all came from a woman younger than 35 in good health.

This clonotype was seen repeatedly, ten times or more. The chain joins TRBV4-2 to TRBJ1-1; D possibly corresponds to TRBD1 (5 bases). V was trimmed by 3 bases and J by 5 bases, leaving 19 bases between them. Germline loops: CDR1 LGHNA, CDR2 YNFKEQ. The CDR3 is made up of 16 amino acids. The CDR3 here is CASSQRLFRGPTEAFF. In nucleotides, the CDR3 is TGTGCCAGCAGCCAGCGACTCTTTAGGGGCCCTACTGAAGCTTTCTTT.

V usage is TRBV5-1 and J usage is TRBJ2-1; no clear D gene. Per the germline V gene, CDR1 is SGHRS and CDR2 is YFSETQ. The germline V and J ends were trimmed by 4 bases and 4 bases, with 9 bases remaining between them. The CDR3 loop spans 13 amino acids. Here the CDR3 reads CASSIRSYNEQFF. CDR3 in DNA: TGCGCCAGCAGCATAAGGAGTTACAATGAGCAGTTCTTC.

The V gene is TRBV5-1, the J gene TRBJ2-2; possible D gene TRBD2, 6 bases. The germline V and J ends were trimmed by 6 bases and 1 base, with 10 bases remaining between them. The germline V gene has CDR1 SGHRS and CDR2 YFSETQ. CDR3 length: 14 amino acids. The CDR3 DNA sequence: TGCGCCAGCACGCGGGAACAGAACACCGGGGAGCTGTTTTTT. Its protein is CASTREQNTGELFF.

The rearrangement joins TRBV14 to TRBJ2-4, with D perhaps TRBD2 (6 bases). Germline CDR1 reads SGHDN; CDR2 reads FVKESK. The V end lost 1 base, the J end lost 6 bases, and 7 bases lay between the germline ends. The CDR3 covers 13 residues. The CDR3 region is CASSQVGGNIQYF. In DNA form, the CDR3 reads TGTGCCAGCAGCCAAGTCGGGGGAAACATTCAGTACTTC.

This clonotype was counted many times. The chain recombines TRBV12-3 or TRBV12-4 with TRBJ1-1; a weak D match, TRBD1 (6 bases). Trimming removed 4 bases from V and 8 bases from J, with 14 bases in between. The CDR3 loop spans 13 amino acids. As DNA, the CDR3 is TGTGCCAGCAGTTCTTTGGGGGGGCACGAAGCTTTCTTT. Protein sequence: CASSSLGGHEAFF.

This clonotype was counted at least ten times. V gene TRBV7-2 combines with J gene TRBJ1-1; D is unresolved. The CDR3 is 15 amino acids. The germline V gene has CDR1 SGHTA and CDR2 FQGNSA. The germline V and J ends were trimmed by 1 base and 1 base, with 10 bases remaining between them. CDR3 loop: CASSLEARPNTEAFF. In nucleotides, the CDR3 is TGTGCCAGCAGCTTAGAGGCACGGCCGAACACTGAAGCTTTCTTT.

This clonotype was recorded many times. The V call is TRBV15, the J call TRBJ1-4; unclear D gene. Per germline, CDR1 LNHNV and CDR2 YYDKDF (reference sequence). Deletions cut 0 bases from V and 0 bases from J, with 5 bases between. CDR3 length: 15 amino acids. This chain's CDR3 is CATSRDGSTNEKLFF. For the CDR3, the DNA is TGTGCCACCAGCAGAGATGGATCAACTAATGAAAAACTGTTTTTT.

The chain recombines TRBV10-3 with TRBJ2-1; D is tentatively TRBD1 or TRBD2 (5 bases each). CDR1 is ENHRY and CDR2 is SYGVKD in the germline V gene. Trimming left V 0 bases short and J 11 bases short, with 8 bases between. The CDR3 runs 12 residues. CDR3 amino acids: CAISESVGQQFF. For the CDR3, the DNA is TGTGCCATCAGTGAGTCCGTGGGACAGCAGTTCTTC.

The CDR3 loop reads CASSTSSGETHEQYF. The CDR3 bases are TGTGCCAGCAGTACCTCTAGCGGGGAAACTCACGAGCAGTACTTC. The chain combines TRBV28 with TRBJ2-7; 9 bases agree with TRBD2. The CDR3 covers 15 residues. V lost 5 bases to trimming and J lost 5 bases; unmatched junction nucleotides: 10. Germline CDR1 is MDHEN and CDR2 is SYDVKM.

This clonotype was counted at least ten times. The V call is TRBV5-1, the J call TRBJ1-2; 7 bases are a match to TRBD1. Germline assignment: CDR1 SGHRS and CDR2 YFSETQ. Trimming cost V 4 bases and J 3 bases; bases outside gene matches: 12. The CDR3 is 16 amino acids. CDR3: CASSQNPQGIDYGYTF. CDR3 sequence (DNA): TGCGCCAGCAGCCAGAACCCACAGGGGATCGACTATGGCTACACCTTC. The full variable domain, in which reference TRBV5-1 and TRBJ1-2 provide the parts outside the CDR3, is KAGVTQTPRYLIKTRGQQVTLSCSPISGHRSVSWYQQTPGQGLQFLFEYFSETQRNKGNFPGRFSGRQFSNSRSEMNVSTLELGDSALYLCASSQNPQGIDYGYTFGSGTRLTVV.

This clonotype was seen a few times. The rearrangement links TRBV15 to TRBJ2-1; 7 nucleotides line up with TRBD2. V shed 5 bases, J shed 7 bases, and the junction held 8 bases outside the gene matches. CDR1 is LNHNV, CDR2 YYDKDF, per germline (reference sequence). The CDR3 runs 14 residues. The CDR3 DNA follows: TGTGCCACCAGCCCAGGACTAGTGGATAATGAGCAGTTCTTC. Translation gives CATSPGLVDNEQFF.

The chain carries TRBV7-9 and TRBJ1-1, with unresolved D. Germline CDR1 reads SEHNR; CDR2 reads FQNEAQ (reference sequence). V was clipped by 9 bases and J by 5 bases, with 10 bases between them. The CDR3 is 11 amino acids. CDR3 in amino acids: CASFFVTEAFF. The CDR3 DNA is TGTGCCAGTTTTTTTGTTACTGAAGCTTTCTTT. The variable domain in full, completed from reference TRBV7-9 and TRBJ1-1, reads DTGVSQNPRHKITKRGQNVTFRCDPISEHNRLYWYRQTLGQGPEFLTYFQNEAQLEKSRLLSDRFSAERPKGSFSTLEIQRTEQGDSAMYLCASFFVTEAFFGQGTRLTVV.

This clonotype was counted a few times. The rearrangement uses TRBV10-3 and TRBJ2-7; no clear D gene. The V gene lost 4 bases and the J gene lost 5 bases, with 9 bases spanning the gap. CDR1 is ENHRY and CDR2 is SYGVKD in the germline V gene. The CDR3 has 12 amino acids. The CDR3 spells CAISATTNEQYV. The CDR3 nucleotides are TGTGCCATCAGTGCGACAACTAACGAGCAGTACGTC.

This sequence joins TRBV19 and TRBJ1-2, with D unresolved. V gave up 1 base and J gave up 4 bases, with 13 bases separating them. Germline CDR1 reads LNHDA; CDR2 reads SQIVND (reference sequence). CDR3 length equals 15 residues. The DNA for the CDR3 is TGTGCCAGTAGTATAGTCCGCGGAGGCCTCTATGGCTACACCTTC. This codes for CASSIVRGGLYGYTF.

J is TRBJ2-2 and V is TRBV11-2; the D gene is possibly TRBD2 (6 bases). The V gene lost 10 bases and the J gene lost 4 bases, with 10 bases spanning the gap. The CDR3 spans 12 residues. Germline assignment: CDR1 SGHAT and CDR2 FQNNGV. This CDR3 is CATGVGTGELFF. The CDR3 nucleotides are TGTGCCACGGGGGTTGGCACCGGGGAGCTGTTTTTT.

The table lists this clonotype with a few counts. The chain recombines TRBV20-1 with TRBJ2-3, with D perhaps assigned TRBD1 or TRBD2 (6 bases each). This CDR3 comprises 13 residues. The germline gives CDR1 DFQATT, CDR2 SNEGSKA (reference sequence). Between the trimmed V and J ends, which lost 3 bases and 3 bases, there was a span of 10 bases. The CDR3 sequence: CSASQGRTDTQYF. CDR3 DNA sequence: TGCAGTGCTAGTCAGGGGAGGACAGATACGCAGTATTTT.

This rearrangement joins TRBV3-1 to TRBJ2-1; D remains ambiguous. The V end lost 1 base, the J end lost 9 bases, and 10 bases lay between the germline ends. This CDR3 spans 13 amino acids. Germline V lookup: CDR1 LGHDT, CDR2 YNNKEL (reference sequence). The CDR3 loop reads CASSQGRTFEQFF. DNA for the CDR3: TGTGCCAGCAGCCAAGGGCGTACCTTTGAGCAGTTCTTC.

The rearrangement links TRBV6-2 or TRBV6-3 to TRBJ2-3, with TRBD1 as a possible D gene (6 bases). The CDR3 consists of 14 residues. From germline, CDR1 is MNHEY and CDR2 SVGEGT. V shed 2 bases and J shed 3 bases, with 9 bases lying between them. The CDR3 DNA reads TGTGCCAGCAGTTACGGACAGAATACAGATACGCAGTATTTT. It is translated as CASSYGQNTDTQYF.

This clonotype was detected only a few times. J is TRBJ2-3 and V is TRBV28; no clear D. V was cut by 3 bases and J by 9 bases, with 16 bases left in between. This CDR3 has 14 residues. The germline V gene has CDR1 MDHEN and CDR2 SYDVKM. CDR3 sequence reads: CASSLPQTRVTQYF. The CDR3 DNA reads TGTGCCAGCAGTTTGCCTCAGACCCGTGTCACGCAGTATTTT.

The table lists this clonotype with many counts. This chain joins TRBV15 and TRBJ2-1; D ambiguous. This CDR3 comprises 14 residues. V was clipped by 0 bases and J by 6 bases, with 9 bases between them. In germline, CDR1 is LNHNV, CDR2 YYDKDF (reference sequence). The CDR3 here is CATSREETGNEQFF. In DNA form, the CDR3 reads TGTGCCACCAGCAGAGAAGAGACTGGCAATGAGCAGTTCTTC.

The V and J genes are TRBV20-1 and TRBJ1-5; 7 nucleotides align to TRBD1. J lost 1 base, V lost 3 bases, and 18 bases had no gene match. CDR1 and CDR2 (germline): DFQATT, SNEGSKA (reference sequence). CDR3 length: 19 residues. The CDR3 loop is CSASGGLGRGRVSNQPQHF. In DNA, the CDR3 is TGCAGTGCTAGTGGAGGACTAGGGAGGGGGCGCGTAAGCAATCAGCCCCAGCATTTT.

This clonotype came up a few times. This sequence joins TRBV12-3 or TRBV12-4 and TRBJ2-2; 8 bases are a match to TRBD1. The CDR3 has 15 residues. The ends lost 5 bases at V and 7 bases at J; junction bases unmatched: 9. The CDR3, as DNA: TGTGCCAGCAGTCCCTGGACAGGGTCGAACGGGGAGCTGTTTTTT. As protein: CASSPWTGSNGELFF.

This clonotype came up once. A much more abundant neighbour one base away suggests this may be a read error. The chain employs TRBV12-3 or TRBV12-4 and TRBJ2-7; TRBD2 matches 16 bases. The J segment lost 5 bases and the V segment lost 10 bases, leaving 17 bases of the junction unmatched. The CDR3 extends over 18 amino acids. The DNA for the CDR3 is TGTGCCATCAGCTGGGGACTAGCGGGAGGGACCCGGCGAAACGAGCAGTACTTC. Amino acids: CAISWGLAGGTRRNEQYF.

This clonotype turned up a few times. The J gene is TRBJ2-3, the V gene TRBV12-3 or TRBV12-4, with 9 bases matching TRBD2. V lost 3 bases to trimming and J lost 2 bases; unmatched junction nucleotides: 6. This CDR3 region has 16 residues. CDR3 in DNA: TGTGCCAGCAGTTTCGGTAGCGGGGGCATCACAGATACGCAGTATTTT. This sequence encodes CASSFGSGGITDTQYF.

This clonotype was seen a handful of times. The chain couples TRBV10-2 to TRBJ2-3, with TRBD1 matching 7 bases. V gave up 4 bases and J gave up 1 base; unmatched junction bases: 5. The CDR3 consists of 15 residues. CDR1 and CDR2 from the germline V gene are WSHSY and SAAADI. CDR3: CASSGQGLGTDTQYF. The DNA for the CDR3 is TGCGCCAGCAGTGGACAGGGTTTGGGCACAGATACGCAGTATTTT.

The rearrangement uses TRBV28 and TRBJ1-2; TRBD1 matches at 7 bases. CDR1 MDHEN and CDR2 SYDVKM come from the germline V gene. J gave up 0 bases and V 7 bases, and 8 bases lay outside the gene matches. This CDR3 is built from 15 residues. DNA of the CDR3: TGTGCCAGCACAGGGGGGGCGGTCGCTAACTATGGCTACACCTTC. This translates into CASTGGAVANYGYTF.

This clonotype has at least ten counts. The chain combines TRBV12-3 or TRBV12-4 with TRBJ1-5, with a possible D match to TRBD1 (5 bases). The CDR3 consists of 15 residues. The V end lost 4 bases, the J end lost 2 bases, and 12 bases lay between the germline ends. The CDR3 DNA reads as TGTGCCAGCAGTTCGGGGGGGGGTGGCAATCAGCCCCAGCATTTT. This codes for CASSSGGGGNQPQHF.

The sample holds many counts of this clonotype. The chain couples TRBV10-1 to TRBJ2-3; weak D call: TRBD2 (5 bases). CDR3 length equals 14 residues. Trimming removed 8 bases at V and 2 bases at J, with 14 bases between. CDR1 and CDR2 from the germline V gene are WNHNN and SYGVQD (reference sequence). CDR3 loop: CASGPGKPTDTQYF. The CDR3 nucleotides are TGCGCCAGCGGGCCGGGGAAACCCACAGATACGCAGTATTTT.

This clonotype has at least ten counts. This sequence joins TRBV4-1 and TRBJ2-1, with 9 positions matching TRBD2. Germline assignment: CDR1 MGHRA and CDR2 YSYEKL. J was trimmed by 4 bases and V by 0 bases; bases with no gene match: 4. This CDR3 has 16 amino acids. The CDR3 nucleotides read TGCGCCAGCAGCCAAGATAGGCTAGCGGGGTACAATGAGCAGTTCTTC. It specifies CASSQDRLAGYNEQFF.

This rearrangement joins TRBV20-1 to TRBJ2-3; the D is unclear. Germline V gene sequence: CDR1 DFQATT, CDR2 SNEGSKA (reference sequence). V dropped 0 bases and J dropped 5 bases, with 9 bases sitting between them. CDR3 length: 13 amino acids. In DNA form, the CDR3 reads TGCAGTGCTAGAGATTTCGAGGTAGATACGCAGTATTTT. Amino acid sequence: CSARDFEVDTQYF.

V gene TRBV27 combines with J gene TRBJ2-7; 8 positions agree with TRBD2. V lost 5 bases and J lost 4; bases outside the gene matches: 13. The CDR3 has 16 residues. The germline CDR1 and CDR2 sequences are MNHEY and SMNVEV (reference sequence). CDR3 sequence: CASSLGRAGGRYEQYF. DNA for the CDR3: TGTGCCAGCAGTCTGGGGAGGGCGGGCGGGAGGTACGAGCAGTACTTC.